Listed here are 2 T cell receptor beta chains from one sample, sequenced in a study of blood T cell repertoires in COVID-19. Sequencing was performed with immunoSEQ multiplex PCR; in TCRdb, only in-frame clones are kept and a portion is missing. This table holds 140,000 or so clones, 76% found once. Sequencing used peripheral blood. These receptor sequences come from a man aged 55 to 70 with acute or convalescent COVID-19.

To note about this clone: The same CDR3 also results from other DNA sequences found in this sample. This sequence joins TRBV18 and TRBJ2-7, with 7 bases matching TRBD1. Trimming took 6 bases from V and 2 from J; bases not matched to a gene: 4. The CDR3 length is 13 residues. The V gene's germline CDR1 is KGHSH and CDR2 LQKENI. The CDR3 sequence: CASSPGTAYEQYF. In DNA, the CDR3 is TGTGCCAGCTCCCCAGGGACAGCCTACGAGCAGTACTTC. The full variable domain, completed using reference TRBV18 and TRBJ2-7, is NAGVMQNPRHLVRRRGQEARLRCSPMKGHSHVYWYRQLPEEGLKFMVYLQKENIIDESGMPKERFSAEFPKEGPSILRIQQVVRGDSAAYFCASSPGTAYEQYFGPGTRLTVT.

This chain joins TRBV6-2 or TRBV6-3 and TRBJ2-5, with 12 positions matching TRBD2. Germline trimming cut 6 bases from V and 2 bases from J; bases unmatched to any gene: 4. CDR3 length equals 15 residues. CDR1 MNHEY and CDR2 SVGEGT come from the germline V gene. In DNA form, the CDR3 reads TGTGCCAGCAGCTTACTAGCGGGAGGACAAGAGACCCAGTACTTC. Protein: CASSLLAGGQETQYF.